Here is one T cell receptor beta chain with its context. What this receptor recognizes is not known. Per-nucleotide qualities are absent, and no much larger clonotype sits a single base away. Receptor libraries were prepared by the immunoSEQ multiplex PCR assay. TCRdb re-hosts the immuneACCESS table, in-frame sequences only. Its copies lack some clones; in the studies checked, an unresolved V gene accounts for under half of them, and the cause for the rest is not known. The sample table records tens of thousands of clones; more than 85% of these occur just once. Of the sample, under 2.5% is held by the ten largest clones. This specimen comes from a study of T cell changes during pregnancy in multiple sclerosis (dated 2019 in TCRdb). The study in broad terms: The study examined how the T cell repertoire changed over the course of pregnancy in women with multiple sclerosis.

The CDR3 contains 14 residues, cysteine and phenylalanine counted. The kept DNA is CDR3 alone, 42 bases in frame from the first base. Deletion took 6 bases off V and 4 bases off J, with a span of 13 bases between the germline ends. The germline V gene provides CDR1 SNHLY and CDR2 FYNNEI. This sequence uses TRBV2 and TRBJ1-5; a tentative D call is TRBD1 (5 bases match). The specimen was CD4+ T cells from peripheral blood mononuclear cells, collected after pregnancy. The sequence derives from a female donor in good health, enrolled as a control in a pregnancy study. The CDR3 protein is CASRAGLRNQPQHF. The DNA sequence is as follows: TGTGCCAGCAGGGCGGGACTGAGGAATCAGCCCCAGCATTTT.